One sample yielded the 31 T cell receptor beta chains listed below, sequenced in a study of blood T cells in healthy people across ages. A second about 7 to 11 cycle PCR used barcoded and J-beta primers. TCRdb itself ran the 5' RACE reads through MiXCR, one entry per CDR3 protein. In the table there are 850,000 to 1,000,000 distinct CDR3 sequences, roughly half of which are singletons. The sequencing sample was made of blood. The receptors come from a woman between 55 and 75 years old in good health.

CDR3 in DNA: TGTGCCAGCAGCTCCCCCGGGAGGGCCGGCTCCTACAATGAGCAGTTCTTC. It yields the protein CASSSPGRAGSYNEQFF. V gene TRBV5-6 combines with J gene TRBJ2-1; 8 nucleotides align to TRBD2. Trimming at V came to 3 bases and at J to 0 bases, leaving 8 bases not matched to a gene. The length of the CDR3 is 17 residues. CDR1 and CDR2 from the germline V gene are SGHDT and YYEEEE.

The chain combines TRBV20-1 with TRBJ1-6, with no clear D. The germline gives CDR1 DFQATT, CDR2 SNEGSKA (reference sequence). Trimming cost V 3 bases and J 7 bases, with 7 bases left between them. The CDR3 length is 12 residues. CDR3 nucleotide sequence: TGCAGTGCTAGTATGCGGAATTCACCCCTCCACTTT. This sequence encodes CSASMRNSPLHF.

The genes are TRBV27 and TRBJ2-2, with D possibly TRBD1 on 6 matching bases. Germline CDR1 is MNHEY and CDR2 is SMNVEV (reference sequence). Trimming left V 11 bases short and J 2 bases short, with 15 bases between. This CDR3 region has 14 residues. This CDR3 reads CAVTGTPNTGELFF. Here the CDR3 DNA reads TGTGCCGTCACCGGGACACCCAACACCGGGGAGCTGTTTTTT.

J is TRBJ2-1 and V is TRBV2, with D maybe TRBD1 (7 bases). The length of the CDR3 is 15 residues. CDR1 and CDR2 (germline): SNHLY, FYNNEI. The ends were cut back, 3 bases at V and 8 bases at J, with 17 bases in the middle. The CDR3 spells CASSEEGAGQYEQFF. In DNA form, the CDR3 reads TGTGCCAGCAGTGAGGAGGGGGCTGGCCAATATGAGCAGTTCTTC.

The gene calls are TRBV29-1 and TRBJ1-1, with D tentatively TRBD1 (5 bases). This CDR3 has 15 residues. Germline assignment: CDR1 SQVTM and CDR2 ANQGSEA. V was shortened by 1 base and J by 1 base, with 13 bases between the two germline ends. CDR3 sequence reads: CSVEVTGLGNTEAFF. As DNA, the CDR3 is TGCAGCGTTGAAGTTACAGGCCTCGGGAACACTGAAGCTTTCTTT.

The chain recombines TRBV20-1 with TRBJ2-1; 10 bases are shared with TRBD2. Trimming removed 0 bases from V and 4 bases from J; junction bases left unmatched: 3. The CDR3 sequence is 15 residues long. From germline, CDR1 is DFQATT and CDR2 SNEGSKA (reference sequence). CDR3 in amino acids: CSAREGLAVYNEQFF. In DNA form, the CDR3 reads TGCAGTGCTAGAGAAGGACTAGCGGTATACAATGAGCAGTTCTTC.

The chain is built from TRBV20-1 and TRBJ1-6, with 9 bases matching TRBD1. Germline V CDR1 and CDR2: DFQATT, SNEGSKA (reference sequence). The CDR3 spans 14 residues. The CDR3: CSVSPGTGSSPLHF. CDR3 nucleotide sequence: TGCAGCGTCTCCCCCGGGACAGGGTCTTCACCCCTCCACTTT.

The chain couples TRBV28 to TRBJ2-7; tentatively, D is TRBD2 (6 bases). The CDR3 consists of 14 residues. The germline V gene has CDR1 MDHEN and CDR2 SYDVKM. The ends were cut back, 5 bases at V and 0 bases at J, with 11 bases in the middle. CDR3 sequence: CASSLGLRSYEQYF. The CDR3 DNA sequence: TGTGCCAGCAGTCTGGGACTCCGCTCCTACGAGCAGTACTTC.

This clonotype was detected a few times. CDR3: CASSLVAPYEQYF. In nucleotides, the CDR3 is TGTGCCAGCAGTTTGGTAGCCCCCTACGAGCAGTACTTC. This sequence joins TRBV12-3 or TRBV12-4 and TRBJ2-7; D remains unclear. Deletions cut 3 bases from V and 2 bases from J, with 8 bases between. The CDR3 covers 13 residues.

V gene TRBV7-8 combines with J gene TRBJ2-7, with TRBD2 matching over 8 bases. The CDR3 has 16 amino acids. Germline V gives CDR1 SGHVS, CDR2 FQNEAQ. The V and J ends lost 2 bases and 0 bases, in that order; junction bases with no gene match: 6. This CDR3 is CASSLILAVLSYEQYF. CDR3 coding DNA: TGTGCCAGCAGCTTAATACTAGCGGTACTCTCCTACGAGCAGTACTTC.

The genes are TRBV20-1 and TRBJ2-3, with 8 bases that match TRBD2. The CDR3 length is 15 residues. Germline V gene data show CDR1 as DFQATT and CDR2 as SNEGSKA (reference sequence). V lost 5 bases, J lost 0 bases, and 7 bases stayed unmatched. The CDR3 nucleotides are TGCAGTGCTGAGGCCCCTAGCGGGAGCACAGATACGCAGTATTTT. Translating it yields CSAEAPSGSTDTQYF.

This clonotype has a single count. The J gene is TRBJ2-2, the V gene TRBV29-1; weak D call: TRBD1 (6 bases). Germline CDR1 reads SQVTM; CDR2 reads ANQGSEA. The CDR3 is made up of 14 amino acids. Trimming shortened V by 4 bases and J by 5 bases, and 14 bases separated the two germline ends. For the CDR3, the DNA is TGCAGCGTTGTGGTCACAGGGCGTACCGGGGAGCTGTTTTTT. This codes for CSVVVTGRTGELFF.

Only a few counts were recorded for this clonotype. V usage is TRBV28 and J usage is TRBJ2-4; TRBD2 agrees at 9 bases. The CDR3 is made up of 13 amino acids. Germline V gives CDR1 MDHEN, CDR2 SYDVKM. V gave up 8 bases and J gave up 13 bases; unmatched junction bases: 12. The CDR3 coding sequence is TGTGCCAGCCGCGGTAGCGGGAGTGGAGAGCAGTACTTC. Encoded protein: CASRGSGSGEQYF. Together with reference TRBV28 and TRBJ2-4, the CDR3 gives the full variable domain: DVKVTQSSRYLVKRTGEKVFLECVQDMDHENMFWYRQDPGLGLRLIYFSYDVKMKEKGDIPEGYSVSREKKERFSLILESASTNQTSMYLCASRGSGSGEQYFGAGTRLSVL.

This clonotype was detected only once. The V call is TRBV27, the J call TRBJ2-2; TRBD2 matches 11 bases. Germline V gives CDR1 MNHEY, CDR2 SMNVEV (reference sequence). The junction had 16 bases not matched to a gene; V was cut back by 6 bases and J by 1 base. CDR3 size: 20 residues. CDR3 loop: CASRGGTSGKLILNTGELFF. The CDR3 DNA reads TGTGCCAGCAGGGGGGGGACTAGCGGAAAACTTATCCTGAACACCGGGGAGCTGTTTTTT.

This chain connects TRBV20-1 to TRBJ2-1; D ambiguous. The V end was cut by 1 base, the J end by 9 bases, with 7 bases between. Germline V gene lookup returns CDR1 DFQATT and CDR2 SNEGSKA (reference sequence). The CDR3 extends over 11 amino acids. CDR3 protein: CSARGQLEQFF. The CDR3 region has the DNA TGCAGTGCTAGAGGCCAGCTTGAGCAGTTCTTC.

In this sample, this clonotype turned up a few times. The chain links TRBV6-2 or TRBV6-3 to TRBJ2-7; D might be TRBD1 or TRBD2, each matching 5 bases. Per germline, CDR1 MNHEY and CDR2 SVGEGT. The V and J ends lost 6 bases and 2 bases respectively, with 14 bases between them. CDR3 size: 14 residues. The chain's CDR3 is CASSTPWGPYEQYF. The CDR3 DNA is TGTGCCAGCAGCACCCCTTGGGGACCCTACGAGCAGTACTTC.

J is TRBJ1-5 and V is TRBV15, with 7 bases lining up with TRBD1. V lost 6 bases, J lost 2 bases, and 7 bases stayed unmatched. There are 15 residues in the CDR3. Germline V gene data show CDR1 as LNHNV and CDR2 as YYDKDF (reference sequence). CDR3 sequence: CATRSRTGGNQPQHF. In DNA form, the CDR3 reads TGTGCCACCAGATCACGGACAGGAGGCAATCAGCCCCAGCATTTT.

The V and J genes are TRBV29-1 and TRBJ2-3; no reliable D call. The CDR3 is 14 residues long. Germline V lookup: CDR1 SQVTM, CDR2 ANQGSEA. The V and J ends lost 4 bases and 4 bases respectively, with 15 bases between them. CDR3 residues: CSVARFGDADTQYF. The CDR3, as DNA: TGCAGCGTTGCGAGGTTCGGCGACGCAGATACGCAGTATTTT.

Only a few counts were recorded for this clonotype. This chain links TRBV12-3 or TRBV12-4 with TRBJ2-2, with TRBD2 matching over 13 bases. This CDR3 is 17 amino acids long. Trimming cost V 6 bases and J 7 bases; bases outside gene matches: 11. The CDR3 DNA follows: TGTGCCAGCAGGGCGAGGATTGGGACTAGCGGGGACGGGGAGCTGTTTTTT. This gives the protein CASRARIGTSGDGELFF.

The chain has TRBV6-5 and TRBJ1-2; D is unclear. CDR3 length: 13 residues. Germline assignment: CDR1 MNHEY and CDR2 SVGAGI. The germline V and J ends were trimmed by 5 bases and 2 bases, with 9 bases remaining between them. This chain's CDR3 is CASSDGPNYGYTF. CDR3 nucleotide sequence: TGTGCCAGCAGTGACGGGCCGAACTATGGCTACACCTTC.

This clonotype was observed a handful of times. The CDR3, as DNA: TGCAGTGCTTCCGCCCTGATCGATGAGCAGTTCTTC. It codes for CSASALIDEQFF. V and J are TRBV20-1 and TRBJ2-1; D ambiguous. Per the germline V gene, CDR1 is DFQATT and CDR2 is SNEGSKA (reference sequence). CDR3 length: 12 amino acids. The ends were cut back, 5 bases at V and 8 bases at J, with 13 bases in the middle.

This sequence joins TRBV10-2 and TRBJ2-5, with D possibly matching TRBD1 (5 bases). The CDR3 consists of 13 residues. CDR1 is WSHSY, CDR2 SAAADI, per germline. V lost 8 bases and J 2 bases, leaving 12 bases between the germline ends. The CDR3 loop reads CASERTRQETQYF. The CDR3 nucleotides read TGCGCCAGCGAGAGGACACGGCAAGAGACCCAGTACTTC.

The chain has TRBV6-4 and TRBJ2-2; no clear D. Germline CDR1 and CDR2: MRHNA and SNTAGT. This CDR3 has 14 amino acids. V was cut by 5 bases and J by 3 bases, with 10 bases left in between. CDR3 sequence: CASSSQRDTGELFF. Written as DNA, the CDR3 is TGTGCCAGCAGTTCTCAACGGGACACCGGGGAGCTGTTTTTT.

This clonotype was seen only a few times. The rearrangement links TRBV27 to TRBJ2-4; tentative D call: TRBD2 (5 bases). The DNA end lines up better with TRBJ2-7; the J call may be wrong. The CDR3 totals 14 residues. Germline assignment: CDR1 MNHEY and CDR2 SMNVEV (reference sequence). The CDR3 nucleotides read TGTGCCAGCAGTCCGGGGTTACAACCCTACGAGCAGTACTTC. Protein sequence: CASSPGLQPYEQYF.

The chain carries TRBV11-2 and TRBJ1-6; possible D gene TRBD1, 6 bases. Per the germline V gene, CDR1 is SGHAT and CDR2 is FQNNGV. There are 16 residues in the CDR3. Trimming shortened V by 5 bases and J by 9 bases, and 20 bases separated the two germline ends. In DNA, the CDR3 is TGTGCCAGCAGCCCGAATAGGGGTGGCAGGGGTTCACCCCTCCACTTT. It specifies CASSPNRGGRGSPLHF.

This chain connects TRBV7-8 to TRBJ2-4; TRBD1 agrees at 9 bases. The length of the CDR3 is 16 residues. Germline V CDR1 and CDR2: SGHVS, FQNEAQ. Trimming cost V 5 bases and J 13 bases; bases outside gene matches: 18. The chain's CDR3 is CASSPAGGTGYVEQYF. CDR3 nucleotide sequence: TGTGCCAGCAGCCCAGCCGGGGGGACAGGGTATGTGGAGCAGTACTTC. The variable domain in full, with the rest retrieved from reference TRBV7-8 and TRBJ2-4, is GAGVSQSPRYKVAKRGQDVALRCDPISGHVSLFWYQQALGQGPEFLTYFQNEAQLDKSGLPSDRFFAERPEGSVSTLKIQRTQQEDSAVYLCASSPAGGTGYVEQYFGAGTRLSVL.

Regarding this clonotype: One junction end does not reproduce the germline sequence, and a read error may be involved. The chain has TRBV29-1 and TRBJ2-1; the D gene is possibly TRBD1 (5 bases). The closer fit of TRBJ2-7 to the DNA end suggests the J call may be wrong. The CDR3 length is 15 residues. Germline lookup yields CDR1 SQVTM and CDR2 ANQGSEA. The CDR3 DNA is TGCGGCGTTGAAGGGGCCAGAGACTCCTACAATGAGCAGTACTTC. It encodes CGVEGARDSYNEQYF.

The sample holds one count of this clonotype. The chain combines TRBV4-2 with TRBJ2-7; TRBD2 matches at 7 bases. CDR1 LGHNA and CDR2 YNFKEQ come from the germline V gene. The CDR3 contains 15 residues. V gave up 1 base and J gave up 4 bases; unmatched junction bases: 7. CDR3 amino acids: CASSQAPLAEYEQYF. The CDR3 nucleotides are TGTGCCAGCAGCCAAGCCCCGCTAGCGGAGTACGAGCAGTACTTC.

The chain has TRBV3-1 and TRBJ2-3; D is undetermined. Trimming pared 1 base from V and 6 bases from J, leaving 5 bases between. The CDR3 totals 12 residues. Germline CDR1 LGHDT, CDR2 YNNKEL (reference sequence). The CDR3 DNA reads TGTGCCAGCAGCCAAGCTGAGGATACGCAGTATTTT. It codes for CASSQAEDTQYF.

The V and J genes are TRBV20-1 and TRBJ2-7; the D gene is possibly TRBD1 (5 bases). CDR3 size: 14 residues. Trimming cost V 1 base and J 0 bases, with 10 bases left between them. Germline CDR1 is DFQATT and CDR2 is SNEGSKA (reference sequence). CDR3 DNA: TGCAGTGCTAGAGTGACAGCACTCTCCTACGAGCAGTACTTC. Protein sequence: CSARVTALSYEQYF.

The chain uses TRBV28 and TRBJ2-1; 12 bases map to TRBD2. J lost 8 bases, V lost 8 bases, and 10 bases had no gene match. This CDR3 spans 15 amino acids. Germline V gene lookup returns CDR1 MDHEN and CDR2 SYDVKM. The CDR3 loop reads CASPKTSGRFDEQFF. CDR3 DNA: TGTGCCAGCCCCAAGACTAGCGGGAGATTCGATGAGCAGTTCTTC. Complete variable domain (other parts from reference TRBV28 and TRBJ2-1): DVKVTQSSRYLVKRTGEKVFLECVQDMDHENMFWYRQDPGLGLRLIYFSYDVKMKEKGDIPEGYSVSREKKERFSLILESASTNQTSMYLCASPKTSGRFDEQFFGPGTRLTVL.